One sample yielded the 20 T cell receptor beta chains listed below, sequenced in a study of human T cells and chemical hapten exposure. The sample's time point: patch test 1, 2 weeks after DPC sensitization. Specified treatment: therapeutic diphenylcyclopropenone sensitization with weekly scalp DPC. MiXCR, run by TCRdb on the RACE reads, gives a single entry per CDR3 protein. Here the sample spans around 120,000 distinct CDR3 sequences, roughly 15% being singletons. The starting material was whole blood, obtained in connection with sensitization to the hapten diphenylcyclopropenone (DPC). These receptors were taken from a young man with alopecia areata. Some clones in this sample may be carry-over from other donors' samples.

This chain joins TRBV14 and TRBJ1-4, with D unclear. V was cut by 2 bases and J by 4 bases, with 8 bases left in between. The CDR3 loop spans 14 amino acids. The germline V gene has CDR1 SGHDN and CDR2 FVKESK. The CDR3 bases are TGTGCCAGCAGCCAACCGGGCTTTAATGAAAAACTGTTTTTT. Protein sequence: CASSQPGFNEKLFF.

The chain couples TRBV20-1 to TRBJ1-6; 8 bases are a match to TRBD1. CDR3 length: 19 amino acids. The ends lost 4 bases at V and 0 bases at J; junction bases unmatched: 14. Germline assignment: CDR1 DFQATT and CDR2 SNEGSKA (reference sequence). CDR3 protein: CSAKSGQGRQSSYNSPLHF. For the CDR3, the DNA is TGCAGTGCTAAGAGTGGACAGGGACGCCAAAGCTCCTATAATTCACCCCTCCACTTT.

Points on this clonotype: Mismatch with germline at one junction end may stem from a read error. For the CDR3, the DNA is TGTGCCAGCAGTTTAGGGCTGCCTCAAGCGACCCAGTACTTC. Its protein product is CASSLGLPQATQYF. The V call is TRBV28, the J call TRBJ2-5; D gene unclear. Germline CDR1 is MDHEN and CDR2 is SYDVKM. The CDR3 loop spans 14 amino acids. The full variable domain, rest sourced from reference TRBV28 and TRBJ2-5, is DVKVTQSSRYLVKRTGEKVFLECVQDMDHENMFWYRQDPGLGLRLIYFSYDVKMKEKGDIPEGYSVSREKKERFSLILESASTNQTSMYLCASSLGLPQATQYFGPGTRLLVL.

CDR3 sequence (DNA): TGTGCCAGCGGTGGGGGGGCGAACACAGATACGCAGTATTTT. Residues: CASGGGANTDTQYF. This rearrangement joins TRBV7-9 to TRBJ2-3, with D perhaps matching TRBD2 (7 bases). The CDR3 loop spans 14 amino acids. V lost 8 bases and J 2 bases, leaving 14 bases between the germline ends. CDR1 is SEHNR, CDR2 FQNEAQ, per germline (reference sequence).

Many counts were recorded for this clonotype. V and J are TRBV2 and TRBJ2-7; D gene ambiguous. Germline V gene lookup returns CDR1 SNHLY and CDR2 FYNNEI. The CDR3 totals 14 residues. V was clipped by 6 bases and J by 7 bases, with 19 bases between them. CDR3 residues: CASRATSLSKEQYV. The DNA of the CDR3 is TGTGCCAGCAGAGCAACATCCTTATCTAAGGAGCAGTACGTC.

This sequence joins TRBV4-3 and TRBJ2-2; 7 bases are shared with TRBD2. The CDR3 sequence is 17 residues long. The junction had 10 bases not matched to a gene; V was cut back by 4 bases and J by 2 bases. Germline CDR1 and CDR2: LGHNA and YSLEER. The CDR3 loop is CASSPTSRAPNTGELFF. The CDR3 DNA reads as TGCGCCAGCAGCCCGACTAGCAGGGCCCCCAACACCGGGGAGCTGTTTTTT.

The chain couples TRBV11-2 to TRBJ2-3; no firm D call. Germline-derived CDR1 and CDR2 are SGHAT and FQNNGV. Trimming removed 5 bases at V and 6 bases at J, with 9 bases between. This CDR3 is built from 12 residues. The CDR3 DNA reads as TGTGCCAGCAGCCCCCGCCCGGATACGCAGTATTTT. Encoded protein: CASSPRPDTQYF.

Of note for this clonotype: The junction departs from the called germline gene at one end, perhaps through a read error. This rearrangement joins TRBV7-9 to TRBJ2-7; tentative D call: TRBD2 (6 bases). There are 12 residues in the CDR3. CDR1 and CDR2 from the germline V gene are SEHNR and FQNEAQ (reference sequence). CDR3 DNA: TGTGCCAGCAGCCGCGAGGAGGGAACGCAGAACTTC. It yields the protein CASSREEGTQNF.

V and J are TRBV7-9 and TRBJ2-2, with 10 bases fitting TRBD2. The CDR3 loop spans 15 amino acids. V trimming: 5 bases; J trimming: 3 bases; junction bases outside the gene matches: 3. CDR1 and CDR2 (germline): SEHNR, FQNEAQ (reference sequence). The CDR3 DNA reads TGTGCCAGCAGCCCCGGGACTAGCGACACCGGGGAGCTGTTTTTT. Translated: CASSPGTSDTGELFF.

This clonotype was detected many times. The chain is built from TRBV5-1 and TRBJ2-3, with D uncertain. The CDR3 totals 14 residues. The V end lost 5 bases, the J end lost 6 bases, and 16 bases lay between the germline ends. CDR1 SGHRS and CDR2 YFSETQ come from the germline V gene. The CDR3 coding sequence is TGCGCCAGCAGTTCTGGAGCTGGCCTGGATACGCAGTATTTT. Translating it yields CASSSGAGLDTQYF.

V is TRBV11-1 and J is TRBJ2-3, with D perhaps matching TRBD2 (6 bases). Germline CDR1 and CDR2: SGHAT and FQDESV (reference sequence). The germline V and J ends were trimmed by 2 bases and 3 bases, with 9 bases remaining between them. This CDR3 region has 14 residues. The CDR3 is CASSLPGRTDTQYF. The CDR3 DNA follows: TGTGCCAGCAGCTTACCGGGGAGGACAGATACGCAGTATTTT.

This clonotype was counted many times. The rearrangement uses TRBV19 and TRBJ2-6; no definite D call. This CDR3 is built from 17 residues. V shed 7 bases and J shed 0 bases, with 16 bases lying between them. Germline V gene lookup returns CDR1 LNHDA and CDR2 SQIVND (reference sequence). CDR3 protein: CASTSHPPGSGANVLTF. The CDR3 coding sequence is TGTGCCAGTACTTCACATCCTCCCGGCTCTGGGGCCAACGTCCTGACTTTC.

This clonotype has only a few counts. This chain links TRBV10-1 with TRBJ2-3, with D perhaps TRBD1 or TRBD2 (5 bases each). The germline CDR1 and CDR2 sequences are WNHNN and SYGVQD (reference sequence). The length of the CDR3 is 13 residues. The V end was cut by 5 bases, the J end by 6 bases, with 12 bases between. The CDR3 here is CASSTGTVDTQYF. In DNA form, the CDR3 reads TGCGCCAGCAGTACTGGGACGGTTGATACGCAGTATTTT.

The chain joins TRBV14 to TRBJ1-1; D unresolved. This CDR3 region has 12 residues. Germline lookup yields CDR1 SGHDN and CDR2 FVKESK. V was trimmed by 4 bases and J by 5 bases, leaving 8 bases between them. The CDR3 region is CASSRRWTEAFF. The CDR3, as DNA: TGTGCCAGCAGCCGGAGATGGACTGAAGCTTTCTTT.

This clonotype was observed a handful of times. The chain carries TRBV6-1 and TRBJ2-4; D call uncertain. The CDR3 has 18 amino acids. Germline V gene sequence: CDR1 MNHNS, CDR2 SASEGT. V lost 6 bases, J lost 2 bases, and 23 bases lay in between. CDR3 sequence: CASRGSPPPDKTKNIQYF. The DNA for the CDR3 is TGTGCCAGCAGAGGGTCTCCTCCTCCCGACAAAACCAAAAACATTCAGTACTTC.

This clonotype turned up a few times. The V and J genes are TRBV6-2 or TRBV6-3 and TRBJ1-2; no definite D call. The V gene lost 6 bases and the J gene lost 4 bases, with 12 bases spanning the gap. Germline V CDR1 and CDR2: MNHEY, SVGEGT. The CDR3 spans 13 residues. The CDR3 region is CASSPWNSYGYTF. The CDR3 DNA sequence: TGTGCCAGCAGCCCGTGGAATAGCTATGGCTACACCTTC.

This clonotype was seen only a few times. The gene calls are TRBV7-6 and TRBJ2-3; D remains ambiguous. Germline V gene sequence: CDR1 SGHVS, CDR2 FNYEAQ. The CDR3 covers 15 residues. Trimming stripped 3 bases from V and 3 bases from J, with 13 bases between. As DNA, the CDR3 is TGTGCCAGCAGCTTTACGCACTGGATGACAGATACGCAGTATTTT. This codes for CASSFTHWMTDTQYF.

This clonotype appeared once. V gene TRBV25-1 combines with J gene TRBJ2-3, with D unclear. CDR1 and CDR2 (germline): MGHDK, SYGVNS. The CDR3 covers 14 residues. Trimming stripped 3 bases from V and 4 bases from J, with 11 bases between. CDR3 residues: CASSEIHLADTQYF. Written as DNA, the CDR3 is TGTGCCAGCAGTGAGATCCACTTAGCAGATACGCAGTATTTT.

The rearrangement joins TRBV5-1 to TRBJ2-7, with TRBD1 identical over 8 bases. Germline CDR1 reads SGHRS; CDR2 reads YFSETQ. This CDR3 spans 15 amino acids. The ends lost 1 base at V and 6 bases at J; junction bases unmatched: 9. Here the CDR3 DNA reads TGCGCCAGCAGCTTGTCTGGACAGGGCCAAGGCGAGCAGTACTTC. Encoded protein: CASSLSGQGQGEQYF. Full variable domain (remainder filled in from reference TRBV5-1 and TRBJ2-7): KAGVTQTPRYLIKTRGQQVTLSCSPISGHRSVSWYQQTPGQGLQFLFEYFSETQRNKGNFPGRFSGRQFSNSRSEMNVSTLELGDSALYLCASSLSGQGQGEQYFGPGTRLTVT.

The chain links TRBV6-2 or TRBV6-3 to TRBJ2-1, with TRBD2 matching 12 bases. V lost 10 bases to trimming and J lost 9 bases; unmatched junction nucleotides: 13. CDR3 length: 15 amino acids. Per germline, CDR1 MNHEY and CDR2 SVGEGT. CDR3 sequence: CATGYPSGGVVEQFF. The CDR3 nucleotides are TGTGCCACCGGATATCCTAGCGGGGGGGTTGTTGAGCAGTTCTTC.